The T cell receptor (beta chain) described here comes from a study of Ad26.COV2.S vaccination and SARS-CoV-2 variants. Turning to the study itself: Ad26.COV2.S given intramuscularly, once or twice 56 days apart. Study-level points and caveats: Vaccine recipients had higher spike-specific TCR breadth than placebo recipients.

Data came from immunoSEQ multiplex PCR; TCRdb stores just in-frame clones and leaves some out. In the table there are fewer than 900,000 clones, about 90% of which are singletons. As to this clone: Its antigen remains unidentified.

Treatment of the sample: 15 to 20 received Ad26.COV2.S at low or high dose, single or two shots; about five received placebo; per-sample allocation not given. Collection of the samples took place on day 63 after the first injection of vaccine or placebo. Based in Boston, the donor was an adult of 18-55 years. An Ad26 vector expressing Wuhan-strain SARS-CoV-2 spike constituted the vaccine. This CDR3 region has 15 residues. Germline V gene lookup returns CDR1 KGHDR and CDR2 SFDVKD. The V gene end was trimmed by 3 bases and the J gene end by 5 bases; junction bases not matched to a gene: 6. This sample comprised peripheral blood, obtained in a trial of Ad26.COV2.S vaccine versus placebo. The chain links TRBV24-1 to TRBJ2-5, with 9 bases lining up with TRBD2. This TCR was sampled from a person between 18 and 59 years old who received the Ad26.COV2.S COVID-19 vaccine or a placebo. CDR3: CATSDASGVQETQYF. CDR3 nucleotides: TGTGCCACCAGTGATGCTAGCGGGGTCCAGGAGACCCAGTACTTC.